The 28 T cell receptor beta chains given below trace back to one sample, sequenced in a study of T cell responses to AZD1222 COVID-19 vaccine. Libraries were prepared by immunoSEQ multiplex PCR; TCRdb keeps only in-frame clonotypes and omits some of them. The table shows 80,000 or so clones, with more than 80% occurring only once. The sample was peripheral blood, taken on day 0 of AZD1222 vaccination. These receptors were obtained from an adult in good health.

The chain uses TRBV28 and TRBJ1-2; D remains ambiguous. Germline CDR1 reads MDHEN; CDR2 reads SYDVKM. Trimming left V 9 bases short and J 2 bases short, with 7 bases between. CDR3 length equals 11 residues. The chain's CDR3 is CASTENYGYTF. The CDR3 DNA is TGTGCCAGTACGGAGAACTATGGCTACACCTTC.

V and J are TRBV5-5 and TRBJ1-3; D unclear. Germline V gene lookup returns CDR1 SGHKS and CDR2 YYEKEE (reference sequence). The V end lost 3 bases, the J end lost 0 bases, and 7 bases lay between the germline ends. This CDR3 comprises 14 residues. The CDR3 bases are TGTGCCAGCAGCTCGTCCCTCTCTGGAAACACCATATATTTT. Its translation: CASSSSLSGNTIYF.

The chain combines TRBV6-1 with TRBJ1-1; D might be TRBD1 (6 bases). Trimming took 2 bases from V and 5 from J, leaving 12 bases between them. The CDR3 spans 14 residues. Germline V CDR1 and CDR2: MNHNS, SASEGT. The CDR3: CASSERGAQTEAFF. CDR3 nucleotide sequence: TGTGCCAGCAGTGAACGGGGGGCGCAGACTGAAGCTTTCTTT.

This clone has a single count. The chain links TRBV6-1 to TRBJ1-5, with TRBD1 identical over 9 bases. The length of the CDR3 is 15 residues. The germline gives CDR1 MNHNS, CDR2 SASEGT. V was clipped by 3 bases and J by 7 bases; unmatched bases: 7. In nucleotides, the CDR3 is TGTGCCAGCAGTGAGGGGGGGACAGGGAAACAGCCCCAGCATTTT. It codes for CASSEGGTGKQPQHF.

The V gene is TRBV6-1, the J gene TRBJ1-1; 9 positions match TRBD1. Per germline, CDR1 MNHNS and CDR2 SASEGT. CDR3 length: 17 residues. V trimming: 4 bases; J trimming: 4 bases; junction bases outside the gene matches: 13. The CDR3 coding sequence is TGTGCCAGCAGTGCAATTACAGGGGGCGTAAGGGCCACTGAAGCTTTCTTT. It specifies CASSAITGGVRATEAFF.

This sequence joins TRBV7-2 and TRBJ1-1; D may be TRBD1 (5 bases). V lost 2 bases and J lost 0, with 10 bases in between. CDR1 and CDR2 (germline): SGHTA, FQGNSA. There are 15 residues in the CDR3. CDR3 amino acids: CASSLTEGLNTEAFF. In DNA form, the CDR3 reads TGTGCCAGCAGCTTAACTGAGGGACTGAACACTGAAGCTTTCTTT. The full variable domain, in which reference TRBV7-2 and TRBJ1-1 provide the parts outside the CDR3, is GAGVSQSPSNKVTEKGKDVELRCDPISGHTALYWYRQSLGQGLEFLIYFQGNSAPDKSGLPSDRFSAERTGGSVSTLTIQRTQQEDSAVYLCASSLTEGLNTEAFFGQGTRLTVV.

The genes are TRBV5-1 and TRBJ2-3, with TRBD1 matching over 8 bases. Trimming at V came to 4 bases and at J to 2 bases, leaving 6 bases not matched to a gene. Germline assignment: CDR1 SGHRS and CDR2 YFSETQ. The CDR3 totals 15 residues. The CDR3 DNA follows: TGCGCCAGCAGCACCCGGACAGGGACCACAGATACGCAGTATTTT. Translated: CASSTRTGTTDTQYF.

The J gene is TRBJ1-5, the V gene TRBV11-3, with 7 positions matching TRBD1. The ends lost 1 base at V and 3 bases at J; junction bases unmatched: 6. Germline V gene lookup returns CDR1 SGHNT and CDR2 YENEEA. The CDR3 is 16 residues long. In nucleotides, the CDR3 is TGTGCCAGCAGCTTAGGAGGACAGGACCCCAATCAGCCCCAGCATTTT. It yields the protein CASSLGGQDPNQPQHF.

J is TRBJ1-5 and V is TRBV6-5; a possible D gene is TRBD1 (6 bases). V lost 3 bases and J lost 0, with 12 bases in between. The CDR3 sequence is 16 residues long. Germline-derived CDR1 and CDR2 are MNHEY and SVGAGI. The CDR3 reads CASSYDRPDSNQPQHF. The CDR3 region has the DNA TGTGCCAGCAGTTATGACAGGCCAGATAGCAATCAGCCCCAGCATTTT.

The chain carries TRBV4-1 and TRBJ1-5, with D maybe TRBD1 (5 bases). This CDR3 is built from 15 residues. The germline CDR1 and CDR2 sequences are MGHRA and YSYEKL. V dropped 1 base and J dropped 6 bases, with 13 bases sitting between them. In nucleotides, the CDR3 is TGCGCCAGCAGCCAAGGGGCCCAGGGAACTCAGCCCCAGCATTTT. Its protein is CASSQGAQGTQPQHF.

J is TRBJ1-1 and V is TRBV28; 9 bases line up with TRBD1. The junction had 11 bases not matched to a gene; V was cut back by 6 bases and J by 3 bases. This CDR3 spans 16 amino acids. Looked up from germline, CDR1 is MDHEN and CDR2 is SYDVKM. The CDR3 bases are TGTGCCAGCAGACCCCCGCCGGGACAGGGACACACTGAAGCTTTCTTT. Its translation: CASRPPPGQGHTEAFF.

The rearrangement links TRBV7-3 to TRBJ2-2; 7 nucleotides line up with TRBD1. The V segment lost 5 bases and the J segment 1 base; nucleotides outside the gene matches: 4. CDR3 size: 15 residues. CDR1 is SGHTA, CDR2 FQGTGA, per germline. CDR3 protein: CASSLRQGNTGELFF. CDR3 sequence (DNA): TGTGCCAGCAGCCTACGACAGGGGAACACCGGGGAGCTGTTTTTT.

This clone has only one observation. This CDR3 reads CASSFGGLGGYTF. The CDR3 coding sequence is TGTGCCAGCAGTTTTGGGGGTTTAGGTGGCTACACCTTC. V is TRBV12-3 or TRBV12-4 and J is TRBJ1-2, with D possibly matching TRBD1 (5 bases). The V gene lost 3 bases and the J gene lost 7 bases, with 12 bases spanning the gap. The CDR3 sequence is 13 residues long.

The chain couples TRBV9 to TRBJ1-2; no reliable D call. Per germline, CDR1 SGDLS and CDR2 YYNGEE. V was shortened by 7 bases and J by 4 bases, with 23 bases between the two germline ends. This CDR3 has 16 residues. The CDR3 spells CASGPLGRAAGYGYTF. CDR3 sequence (DNA): TGTGCCAGCGGTCCTTTAGGGCGCGCTGCGGGCTATGGCTACACCTTC.

This chain uses TRBV18 with TRBJ1-2; no firm D call. Germline CDR1 reads KGHSH; CDR2 reads LQKENI. The CDR3 is 13 amino acids. V was clipped by 3 bases and J by 2 bases, with 7 bases between them. Here the CDR3 reads CASSPAVNYGYTF. CDR3 DNA sequence: TGTGCCAGCTCACCGGCCGTAAACTATGGCTACACCTTC. The whole variable domain, remainder taken from reference TRBV18 and TRBJ1-2, is NAGVMQNPRHLVRRRGQEARLRCSPMKGHSHVYWYRQLPEEGLKFMVYLQKENIIDESGMPKERFSAEFPKEGPSILRIQQVVRGDSAAYFCASSPAVNYGYTFGSGTRLTVV.

The chain uses TRBV12-3 or TRBV12-4 and TRBJ1-1; D is undetermined. This CDR3 is 13 amino acids long. V lost 7 bases and J 6 bases, leaving 15 bases between the germline ends. CDR3: CASTQGRGAEAFF. The CDR3 DNA reads as TGTGCCAGCACCCAAGGTCGGGGAGCTGAAGCTTTCTTT.

The chain couples TRBV15 to TRBJ1-1, with D uncertain. The germline V and J ends were trimmed by 4 bases and 8 bases, with 5 bases remaining between them. Germline CDR1 reads LNHNV; CDR2 reads YYDKDF (reference sequence). The CDR3 runs 10 residues. The CDR3, as DNA: TGTGCCACCAGCAAGGGAGAAGCTTTCTTT. The encoded protein is CATSKGEAFF. Full variable domain (rest looked up from reference TRBV15 and TRBJ1-1): DAMVIQNPRYQVTQFGKPVTLSCSQTLNHNVMYWYQQKSSQAPKLLFHYYDKDFNNEADTPDNFQSRRPNTSFCFLDIRSPGLGDTAMYLCATSKGEAFFGQGTRLTVV.

The V gene is TRBV30, the J gene TRBJ2-7; the D gene is possibly TRBD2 (5 bases). Trimming removed 2 bases from V and 5 bases from J, with 10 bases in between. In germline, CDR1 is GTSNPN, CDR2 SVGIG (reference sequence). The CDR3 contains 12 residues. The CDR3, as DNA: TGTGCCTGGAGTCGGGGATCTCACGAGCAGTACTTC. Translating gives CAWSRGSHEQYF. The variable domain in full, with the rest retrieved from reference TRBV30 and TRBJ2-7, is SQTIHQWPATLVQPVGSPLSLECTVEGTSNPNLYWYRQAAGRGLQLLFYSVGIGQISSEVPQNLSASRPQDRQFILSSKKLLLSDSGFYLCAWSRGSHEQYFGPGTRLTVT.

The CDR3 DNA sequence: TGTGCCAGCAGCTACCCGACAGGGATTAGAGCTTCGGGTGAAAAACTGTTTTTT. This codes for CASSYPTGIRASGEKLFF. The chain joins TRBV6-4 to TRBJ1-4; 7 bases align to TRBD1. The CDR3 extends over 18 amino acids. Germline values: CDR1 MRHNA, CDR2 SNTAGT. J lost 7 bases, V lost 6 bases, and 20 bases had no gene match.

V and J are TRBV3-1 (or the pseudogene TRBV3-2) and TRBJ2-7; D possibly corresponds to TRBD1 (6 bases). V lost 2 bases, J lost 5 bases, and 13 bases lay in between. CDR1 and CDR2 from the germline V gene are LGHDT and YNNKEL (reference sequence). The length of the CDR3 is 14 residues. The CDR3 DNA reads TGTGCCAGCAGCCAACCCGGGACACCGGACGAGCAGTACTTC. Amino acids: CASSQPGTPDEQYF.

This clone came up once. The same CDR3 also results from other DNA sequences found in this sample. Written as DNA, the CDR3 is TGCGCCAGCAGCTTGGGGCAGGGTGTGTACGAGCAGTACTTC. Its translation is CASSLGQGVYEQYF. V gene TRBV5-1 combines with J gene TRBJ2-7; TRBD1 is a possible D gene (5 bases). Germline CDR1 is SGHRS and CDR2 is YFSETQ. This CDR3 region has 14 residues. V was shortened by 0 bases and J by 4 bases, with 11 bases between the two germline ends.

This chain links TRBV9 with TRBJ2-1; possibly TRBD2 for D (7 bases). The CDR3 spans 17 residues. V lost 0 bases to trimming and J lost 0 bases, with 13 bases between them. Germline V gene lookup returns CDR1 SGDLS and CDR2 YYNGEE. CDR3 DNA sequence: TGTGCCAGCAGCGTAGGGGGGGGCGAAGGCTCCTACAATGAGCAGTTCTTC. This codes for CASSVGGGEGSYNEQFF.

The V gene is TRBV11-3, the J gene TRBJ2-7; D possibly corresponds to TRBD2 (6 bases). The CDR3 totals 13 residues. Trimming pared 4 bases from V and 2 bases from J, leaving 9 bases between. CDR1 and CDR2 from the germline V gene are SGHNT and YENEEA. Written as DNA, the CDR3 is TGTGCCAGCAGCTCCCGGGGGACCTACGAGCAGTACTTC. Its protein is CASSSRGTYEQYF. The full variable domain, completed using reference TRBV11-3 and TRBJ2-7, is EAGVVQSPRYKIIEKKQPVAFWCNPISGHNTLYWYLQNLGQGPELLIRYENEEAVDDSQLPKDRFSAERLKGVDSTLKIQPAELGDSAVYLCASSSRGTYEQYFGPGTRLTVT.

This clone showed up just once. This chain uses TRBV19 with TRBJ1-5; D unresolved. Germline-derived CDR1 and CDR2 are LNHDA and SQIVND (reference sequence). V was trimmed by 6 bases and J by 2 bases, leaving 17 bases between them. The CDR3 loop spans 16 amino acids. CDR3 in amino acids: CASRPYKGSGNQPQHF. The DNA for the CDR3 is TGTGCCAGTAGACCTTATAAGGGTTCGGGCAATCAGCCCCAGCATTTT.

V gene TRBV9 combines with J gene TRBJ2-2; 8 bases are a match to TRBD1. Looked up from germline, CDR1 is SGDLS and CDR2 is YYNGEE. V dropped 4 bases and J dropped 4; count of bases not matched to a gene: 3. The CDR3 loop spans 14 amino acids. The CDR3 DNA follows: TGTGCCAGCAGCTCCAGGGGGCGCACCGGGGAGCTGTTTTTT. Translated: CASSSRGRTGELFF.

The genes are TRBV4-3 and TRBJ1-2; tentative D call: TRBD1 (6 bases). Trimming cost V 1 base and J 6 bases, with 9 bases left between them. There are 13 residues in the CDR3. CDR1 LGHNA and CDR2 YSLEER come from the germline V gene. CDR3 nucleotides: TGCGCCAGCAGCCAAGGGGCAGGGGATGGCTACACCTTC. Its protein product is CASSQGAGDGYTF.

This chain connects TRBV6-6 to TRBJ2-2, with D tentatively TRBD1 (5 bases). The CDR3 is 13 residues long. Germline CDR1 MNHNY, CDR2 SVGAGI (reference sequence). Trimming took 8 bases from V and 4 from J, leaving 11 bases between them. CDR3 in DNA: TGTGCCAGCGCAGGGAAGGGCACCGGGGAGCTGTTTTTT. Protein product: CASAGKGTGELFF.

The chain combines TRBV5-1 with TRBJ2-3; no clear D. Per germline, CDR1 SGHRS and CDR2 YFSETQ. Trimming cost V 0 bases and J 8 bases, with 7 bases left between them. The CDR3 runs 12 residues. CDR3 in amino acids: CASSLGASTQYF. The CDR3 DNA reads TGCGCCAGCAGCTTGGGGGCCAGTACGCAGTATTTT.